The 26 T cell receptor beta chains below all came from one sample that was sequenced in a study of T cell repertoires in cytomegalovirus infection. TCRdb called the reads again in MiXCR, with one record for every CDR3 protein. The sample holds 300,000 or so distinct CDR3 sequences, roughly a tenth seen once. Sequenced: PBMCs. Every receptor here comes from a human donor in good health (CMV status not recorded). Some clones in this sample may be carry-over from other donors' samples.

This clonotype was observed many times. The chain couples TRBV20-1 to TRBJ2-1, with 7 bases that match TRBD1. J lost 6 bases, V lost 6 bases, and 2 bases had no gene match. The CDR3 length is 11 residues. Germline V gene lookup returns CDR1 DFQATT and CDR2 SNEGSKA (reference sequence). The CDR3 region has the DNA TGCAGTGCGACAGGGATCAATGAGCAGTTCTTC. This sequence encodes CSATGINEQFF.

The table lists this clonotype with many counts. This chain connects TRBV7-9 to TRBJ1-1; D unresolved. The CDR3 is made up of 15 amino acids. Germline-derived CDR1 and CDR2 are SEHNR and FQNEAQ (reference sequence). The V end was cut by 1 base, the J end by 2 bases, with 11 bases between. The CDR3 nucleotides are TGTGCCAGCAGCTTAGTGTCGGGCTACAACACTGAAGCTTTCTTT. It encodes CASSLVSGYNTEAFF. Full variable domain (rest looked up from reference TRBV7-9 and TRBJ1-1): DTGVSQNPRHKITKRGQNVTFRCDPISEHNRLYWYRQTLGQGPEFLTYFQNEAQLEKSRLLSDRFSAERPKGSFSTLEIQRTEQGDSAMYLCASSLVSGYNTEAFFGQGTRLTVV.

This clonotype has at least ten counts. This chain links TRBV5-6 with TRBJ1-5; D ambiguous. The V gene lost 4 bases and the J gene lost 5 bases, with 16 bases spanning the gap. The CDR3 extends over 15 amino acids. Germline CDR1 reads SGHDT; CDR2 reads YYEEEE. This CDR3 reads CASSRGPHGDQPQHF. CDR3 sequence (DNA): TGTGCCAGCAGCCGAGGGCCCCATGGGGATCAGCCCCAGCATTTT.

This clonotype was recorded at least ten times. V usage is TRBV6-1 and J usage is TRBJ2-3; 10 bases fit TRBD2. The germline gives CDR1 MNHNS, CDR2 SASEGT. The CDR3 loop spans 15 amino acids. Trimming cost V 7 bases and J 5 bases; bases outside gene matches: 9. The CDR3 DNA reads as TGTGCCAGCATAGGGAGCGGGGGGGCGCGAGATACGCAGTATTTT. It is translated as CASIGSGGARDTQYF.

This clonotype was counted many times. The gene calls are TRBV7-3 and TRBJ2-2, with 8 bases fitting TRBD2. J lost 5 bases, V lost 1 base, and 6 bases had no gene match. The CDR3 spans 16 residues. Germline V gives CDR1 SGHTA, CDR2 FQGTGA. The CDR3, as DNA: TGTGCCAGCAGCTTAATTTTCCGGGGGGGAACCGGGGAGCTGTTTTTT. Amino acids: CASSLIFRGGTGELFF.

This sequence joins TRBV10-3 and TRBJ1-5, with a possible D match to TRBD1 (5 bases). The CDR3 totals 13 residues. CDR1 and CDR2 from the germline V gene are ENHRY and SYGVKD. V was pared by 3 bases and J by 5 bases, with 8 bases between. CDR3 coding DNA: TGTGCCATCAGTGACAGGGAGGATCAGCCCCAGCATTTT. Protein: CAISDREDQPQHF.

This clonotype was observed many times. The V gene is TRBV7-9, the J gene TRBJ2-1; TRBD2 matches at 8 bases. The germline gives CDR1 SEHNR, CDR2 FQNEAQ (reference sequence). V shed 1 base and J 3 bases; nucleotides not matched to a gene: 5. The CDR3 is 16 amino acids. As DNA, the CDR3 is TGTGCCAGCAGCTTAGGGCATAGCGGGGACTACAATGAGCAGTTCTTC. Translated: CASSLGHSGDYNEQFF.

The CDR3 spells CAINTGAPSYGYTF. DNA of the CDR3: TGTGCCATCAATACAGGGGCACCGAGCTATGGCTACACCTTC. The chain combines TRBV10-3 with TRBJ1-2; 7 bases map to TRBD1. Germline lookup yields CDR1 ENHRY and CDR2 SYGVKD. The CDR3 consists of 14 residues. Unmatched junction bases numbered 9, after V lost 7 bases and J lost 4 bases.

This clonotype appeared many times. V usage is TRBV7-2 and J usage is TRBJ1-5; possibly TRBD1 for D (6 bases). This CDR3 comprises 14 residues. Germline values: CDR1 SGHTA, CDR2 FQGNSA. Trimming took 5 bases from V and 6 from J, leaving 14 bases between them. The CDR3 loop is CASSPAGGGQPQHF. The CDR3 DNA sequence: TGTGCCAGCAGCCCAGCGGGGGGCGGTCAGCCCCAGCATTTT.

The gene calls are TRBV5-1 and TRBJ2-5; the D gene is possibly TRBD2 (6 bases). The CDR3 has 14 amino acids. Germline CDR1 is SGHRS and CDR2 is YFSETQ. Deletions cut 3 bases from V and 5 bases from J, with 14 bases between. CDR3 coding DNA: TGCGCCAGCAGCTCGGGGGACGAGCGGGAGACCCAGTACTTC. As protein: CASSSGDERETQYF.

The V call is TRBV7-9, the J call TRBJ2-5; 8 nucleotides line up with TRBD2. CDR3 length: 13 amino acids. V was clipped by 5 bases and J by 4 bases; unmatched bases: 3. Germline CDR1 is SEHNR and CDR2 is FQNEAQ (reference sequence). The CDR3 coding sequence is TGTGCCAGCAGCCCCGGGACTAGAGAGACCCAGTACTTC. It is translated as CASSPGTRETQYF. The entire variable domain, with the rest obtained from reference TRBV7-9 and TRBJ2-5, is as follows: DTGVSQNPRHKITKRGQNVTFRCDPISEHNRLYWYRQTLGQGPEFLTYFQNEAQLEKSRLLSDRFSAERPKGSFSTLEIQRTEQGDSAMYLCASSPGTRETQYFGPGTRLLVL.

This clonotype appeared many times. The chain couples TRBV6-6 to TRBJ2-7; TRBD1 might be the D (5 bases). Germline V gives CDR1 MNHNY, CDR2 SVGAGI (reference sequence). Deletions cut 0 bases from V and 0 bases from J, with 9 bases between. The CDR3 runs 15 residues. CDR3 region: CASSYSDSSSYEQYV. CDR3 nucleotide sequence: TGTGCCAGCAGTTACTCCGACAGTAGCTCCTACGAGCAGTACGTC.

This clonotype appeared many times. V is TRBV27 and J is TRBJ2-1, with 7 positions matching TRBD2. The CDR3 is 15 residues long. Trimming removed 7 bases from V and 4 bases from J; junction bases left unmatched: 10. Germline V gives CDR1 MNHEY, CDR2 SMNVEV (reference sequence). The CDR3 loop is CASTPSGTTYNEQFF. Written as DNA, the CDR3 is TGTGCCAGCACTCCCTCCGGGACTACGTACAATGAGCAGTTCTTC.

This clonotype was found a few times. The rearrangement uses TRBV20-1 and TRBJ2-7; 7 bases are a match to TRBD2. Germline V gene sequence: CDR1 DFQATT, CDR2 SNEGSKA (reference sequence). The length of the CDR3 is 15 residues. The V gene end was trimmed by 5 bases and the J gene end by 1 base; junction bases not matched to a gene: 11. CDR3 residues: CSALEGLADSYEQYF. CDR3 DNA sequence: TGCAGTGCTCTAGAGGGGCTAGCGGATTCCTACGAGCAGTACTTC.

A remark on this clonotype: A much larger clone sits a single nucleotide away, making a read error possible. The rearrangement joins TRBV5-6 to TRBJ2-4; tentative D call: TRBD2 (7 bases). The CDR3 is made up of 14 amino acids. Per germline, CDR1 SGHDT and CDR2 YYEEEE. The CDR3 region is CASSSTGGPNIQHF. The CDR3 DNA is TGTGCCAGCAGCTCAACGGGGGGCCCAAACATTCAGCACTTC.

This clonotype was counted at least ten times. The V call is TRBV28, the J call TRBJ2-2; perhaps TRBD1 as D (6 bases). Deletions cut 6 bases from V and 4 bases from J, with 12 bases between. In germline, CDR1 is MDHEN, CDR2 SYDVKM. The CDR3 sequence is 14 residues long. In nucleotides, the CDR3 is TGTGCCAGCAGGCAGACAGGAGTCACCGGGGAGCTGTTTTTT. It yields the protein CASRQTGVTGELFF.

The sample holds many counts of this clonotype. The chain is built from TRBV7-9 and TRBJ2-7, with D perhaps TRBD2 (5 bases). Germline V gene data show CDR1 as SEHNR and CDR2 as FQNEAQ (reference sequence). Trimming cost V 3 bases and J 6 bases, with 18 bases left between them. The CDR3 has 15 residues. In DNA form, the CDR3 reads TGTGCCAGCAGCTTTGGAGCGGTATTTGGAGGCGAGCAGTACGTC. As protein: CASSFGAVFGGEQYV.

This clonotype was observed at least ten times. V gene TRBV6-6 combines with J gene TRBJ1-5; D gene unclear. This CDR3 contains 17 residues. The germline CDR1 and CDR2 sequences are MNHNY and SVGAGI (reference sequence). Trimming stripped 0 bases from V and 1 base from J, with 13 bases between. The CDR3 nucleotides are TGTGCCAGCAGTTACTCGGCCCAACAACGAAGCAATCAGCCCCAGCATTTT. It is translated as CASSYSAQQRSNQPQHF.

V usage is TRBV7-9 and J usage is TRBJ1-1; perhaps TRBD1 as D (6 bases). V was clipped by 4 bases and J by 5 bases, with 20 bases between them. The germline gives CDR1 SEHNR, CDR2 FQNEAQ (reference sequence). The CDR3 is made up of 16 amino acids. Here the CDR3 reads CASSSNFQGSGTEAFF. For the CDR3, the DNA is TGTGCCAGCAGCTCCAACTTCCAGGGGTCGGGTACTGAAGCTTTCTTT.

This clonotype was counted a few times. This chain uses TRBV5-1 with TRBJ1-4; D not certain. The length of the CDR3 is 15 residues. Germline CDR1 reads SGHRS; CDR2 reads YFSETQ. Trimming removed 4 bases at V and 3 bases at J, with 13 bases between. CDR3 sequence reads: CASSQGWSANEKLFF. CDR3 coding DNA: TGCGCCAGCAGCCAAGGGTGGTCGGCTAATGAAAAACTGTTTTTT.

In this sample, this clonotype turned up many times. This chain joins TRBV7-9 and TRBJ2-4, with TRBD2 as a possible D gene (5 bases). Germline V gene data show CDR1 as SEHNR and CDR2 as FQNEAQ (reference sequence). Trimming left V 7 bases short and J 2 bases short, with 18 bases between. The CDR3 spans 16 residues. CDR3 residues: CASTAPDGETKNIQYF. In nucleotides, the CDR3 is TGTGCCAGCACCGCACCCGACGGGGAGACCAAAAACATTCAGTACTTC. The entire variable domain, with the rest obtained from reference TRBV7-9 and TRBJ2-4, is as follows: DTGVSQNPRHKITKRGQNVTFRCDPISEHNRLYWYRQTLGQGPEFLTYFQNEAQLEKSRLLSDRFSAERPKGSFSTLEIQRTEQGDSAMYLCASTAPDGETKNIQYFGAGTRLSVL.

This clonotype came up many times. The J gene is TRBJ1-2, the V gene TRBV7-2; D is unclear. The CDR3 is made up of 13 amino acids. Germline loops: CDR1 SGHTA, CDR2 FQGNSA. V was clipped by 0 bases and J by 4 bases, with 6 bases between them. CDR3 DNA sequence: TGTGCCAGCAGCTTAGCGAGGCGCTATGGCTACACCTTC. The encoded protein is CASSLARRYGYTF. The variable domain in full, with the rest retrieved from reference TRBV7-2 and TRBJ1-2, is GAGVSQSPSNKVTEKGKDVELRCDPISGHTALYWYRQSLGQGLEFLIYFQGNSAPDKSGLPSDRFSAERTGGSVSTLTIQRTQQEDSAVYLCASSLARRYGYTFGSGTRLTVV.

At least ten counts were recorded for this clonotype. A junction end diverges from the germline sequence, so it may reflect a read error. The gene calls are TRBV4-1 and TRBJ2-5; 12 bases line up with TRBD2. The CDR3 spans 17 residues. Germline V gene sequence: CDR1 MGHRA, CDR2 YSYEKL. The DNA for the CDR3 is TGCGCCAGCAGGCAAGACCTGACTAGCGGGGGCCAAGAGACCCAGTACTTC. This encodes CASRQDLTSGGQETQYF.

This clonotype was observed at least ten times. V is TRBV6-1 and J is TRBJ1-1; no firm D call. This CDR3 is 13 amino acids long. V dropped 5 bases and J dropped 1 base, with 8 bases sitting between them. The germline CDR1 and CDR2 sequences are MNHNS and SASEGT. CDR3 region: CASSYRQNTEAFF. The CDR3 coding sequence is TGTGCCAGCAGTTATAGACAGAACACTGAAGCTTTCTTT.

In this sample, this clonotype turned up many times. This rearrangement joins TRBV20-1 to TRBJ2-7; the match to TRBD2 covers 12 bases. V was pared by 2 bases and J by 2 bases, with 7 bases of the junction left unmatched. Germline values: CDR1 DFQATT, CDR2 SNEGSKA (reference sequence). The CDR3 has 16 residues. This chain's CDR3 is CSARSHGLAGPYEQYF. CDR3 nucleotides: TGCAGTGCTAGATCCCATGGACTAGCGGGGCCCTACGAGCAGTACTTC.

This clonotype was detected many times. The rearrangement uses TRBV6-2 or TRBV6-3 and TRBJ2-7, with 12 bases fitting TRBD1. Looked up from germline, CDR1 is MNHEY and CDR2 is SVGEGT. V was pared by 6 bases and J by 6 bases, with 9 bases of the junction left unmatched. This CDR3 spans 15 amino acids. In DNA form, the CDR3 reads TGTGCCAGCAGCTCGACCGGGACAGGGGGCCGCGAGCAGTACGTC. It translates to CASSSTGTGGREQYV.